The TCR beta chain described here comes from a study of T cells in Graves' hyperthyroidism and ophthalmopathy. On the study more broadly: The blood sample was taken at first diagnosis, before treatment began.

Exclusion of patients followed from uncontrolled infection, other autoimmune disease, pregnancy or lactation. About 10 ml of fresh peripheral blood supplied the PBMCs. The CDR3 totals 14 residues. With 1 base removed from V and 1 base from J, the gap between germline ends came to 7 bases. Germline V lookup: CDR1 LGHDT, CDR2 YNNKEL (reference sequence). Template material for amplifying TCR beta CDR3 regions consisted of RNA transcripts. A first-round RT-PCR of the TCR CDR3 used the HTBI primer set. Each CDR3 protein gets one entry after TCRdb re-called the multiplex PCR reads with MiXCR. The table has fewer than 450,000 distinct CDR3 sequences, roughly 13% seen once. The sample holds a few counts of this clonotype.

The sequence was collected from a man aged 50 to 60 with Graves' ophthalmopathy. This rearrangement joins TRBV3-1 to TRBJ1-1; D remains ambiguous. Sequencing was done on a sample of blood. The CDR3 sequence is CASSQGYPNTEAFF. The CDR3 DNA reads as TGTGCCAGCAGCCAAGGCTATCCGAACACTGAAGCTTTCTTT.